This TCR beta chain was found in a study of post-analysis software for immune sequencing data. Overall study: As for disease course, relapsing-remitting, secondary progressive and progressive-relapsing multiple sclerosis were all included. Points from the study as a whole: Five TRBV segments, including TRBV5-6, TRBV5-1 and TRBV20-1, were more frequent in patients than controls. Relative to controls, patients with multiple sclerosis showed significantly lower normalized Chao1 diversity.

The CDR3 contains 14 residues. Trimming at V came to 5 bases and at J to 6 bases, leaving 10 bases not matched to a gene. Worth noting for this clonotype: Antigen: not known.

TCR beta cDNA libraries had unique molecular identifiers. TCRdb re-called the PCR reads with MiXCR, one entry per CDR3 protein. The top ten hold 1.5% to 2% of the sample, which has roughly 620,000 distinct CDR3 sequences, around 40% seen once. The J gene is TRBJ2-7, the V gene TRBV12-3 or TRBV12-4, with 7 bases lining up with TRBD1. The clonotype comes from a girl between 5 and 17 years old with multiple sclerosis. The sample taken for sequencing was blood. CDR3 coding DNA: TGTGCCAGCAGTGAACGGACAGGCGACCCCGAGCAGTACTTC. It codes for CASSERTGDPEQYF.